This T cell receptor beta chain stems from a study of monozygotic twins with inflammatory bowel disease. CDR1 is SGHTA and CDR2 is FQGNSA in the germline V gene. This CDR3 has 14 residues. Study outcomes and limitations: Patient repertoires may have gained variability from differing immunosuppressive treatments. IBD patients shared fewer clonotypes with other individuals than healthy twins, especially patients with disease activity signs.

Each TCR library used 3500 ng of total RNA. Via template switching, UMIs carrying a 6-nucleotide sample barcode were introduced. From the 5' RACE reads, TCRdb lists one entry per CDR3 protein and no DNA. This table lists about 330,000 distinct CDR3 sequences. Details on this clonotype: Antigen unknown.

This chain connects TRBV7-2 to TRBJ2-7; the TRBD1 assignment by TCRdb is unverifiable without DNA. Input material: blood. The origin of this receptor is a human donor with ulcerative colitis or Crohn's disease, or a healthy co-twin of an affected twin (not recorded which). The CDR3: CASSLSGPLWEQYF.